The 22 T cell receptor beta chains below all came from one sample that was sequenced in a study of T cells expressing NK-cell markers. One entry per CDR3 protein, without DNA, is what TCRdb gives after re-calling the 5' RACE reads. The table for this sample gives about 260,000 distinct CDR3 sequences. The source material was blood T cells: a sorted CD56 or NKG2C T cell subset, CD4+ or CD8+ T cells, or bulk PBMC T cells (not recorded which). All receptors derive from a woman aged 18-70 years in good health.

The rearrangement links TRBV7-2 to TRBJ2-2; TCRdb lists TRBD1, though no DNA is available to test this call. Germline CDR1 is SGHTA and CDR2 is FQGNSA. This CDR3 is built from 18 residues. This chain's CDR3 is CASSLALAGATNTGELFF.

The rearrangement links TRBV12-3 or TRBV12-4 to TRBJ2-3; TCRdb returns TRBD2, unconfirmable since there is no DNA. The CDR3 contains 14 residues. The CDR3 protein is CASTQSGGTDTQYF.

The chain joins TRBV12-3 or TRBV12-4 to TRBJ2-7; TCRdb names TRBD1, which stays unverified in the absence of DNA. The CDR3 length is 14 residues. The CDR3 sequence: CASKTGEWASEQYF.

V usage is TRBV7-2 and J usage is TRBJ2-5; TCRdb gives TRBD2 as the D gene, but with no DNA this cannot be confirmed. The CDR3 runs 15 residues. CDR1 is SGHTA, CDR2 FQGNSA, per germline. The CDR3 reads CASSLDPSGVETQYF.

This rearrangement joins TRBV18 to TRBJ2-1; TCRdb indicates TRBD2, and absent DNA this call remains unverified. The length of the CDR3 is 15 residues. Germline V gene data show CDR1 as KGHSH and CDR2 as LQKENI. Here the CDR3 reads CASSLGSGTYNEQFF.

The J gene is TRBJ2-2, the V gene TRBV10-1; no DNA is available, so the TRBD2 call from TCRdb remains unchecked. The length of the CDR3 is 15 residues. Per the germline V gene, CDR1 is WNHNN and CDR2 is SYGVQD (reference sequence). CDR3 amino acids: CASSEAGRGTGELFF.

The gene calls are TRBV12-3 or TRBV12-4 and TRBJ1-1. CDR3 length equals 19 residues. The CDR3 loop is CASSSVGWGTGGENTEAFF.

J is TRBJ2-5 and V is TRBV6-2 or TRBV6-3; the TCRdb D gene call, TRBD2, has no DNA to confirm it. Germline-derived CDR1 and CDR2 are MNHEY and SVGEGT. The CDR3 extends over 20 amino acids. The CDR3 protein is CASSYSSGLAGGPFQETQYF.

CDR3 protein: CASSLRLAGNSDTGELFF. This chain uses TRBV11-1 with TRBJ2-2; TCRdb selects TRBD2, and the lack of DNA leaves this call unchecked. The CDR3 covers 18 residues. CDR1 is SGHAT, CDR2 FQDESV, per germline (reference sequence).

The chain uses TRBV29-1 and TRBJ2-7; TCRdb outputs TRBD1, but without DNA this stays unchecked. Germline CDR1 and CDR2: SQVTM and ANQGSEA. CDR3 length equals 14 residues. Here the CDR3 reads CSVESPDRAAEQYF.

CDR3 in amino acids: CASSLQGGNRVDTQYF. The V and J genes are TRBV28 and TRBJ2-3; TCRdb's D call of TRBD2 is untestable without DNA. Germline assignment: CDR1 MDHEN and CDR2 SYDVKM. The CDR3 is 16 residues long.

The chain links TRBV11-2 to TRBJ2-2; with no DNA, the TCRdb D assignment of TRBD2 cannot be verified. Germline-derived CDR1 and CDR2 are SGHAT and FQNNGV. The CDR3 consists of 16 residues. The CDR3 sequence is CASSLDQVGGPRELFF.

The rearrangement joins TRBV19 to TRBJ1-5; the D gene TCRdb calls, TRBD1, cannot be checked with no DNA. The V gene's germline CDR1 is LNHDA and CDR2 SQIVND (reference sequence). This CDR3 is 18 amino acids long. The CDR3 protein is CASSIGGQGAGRTQPQHF.

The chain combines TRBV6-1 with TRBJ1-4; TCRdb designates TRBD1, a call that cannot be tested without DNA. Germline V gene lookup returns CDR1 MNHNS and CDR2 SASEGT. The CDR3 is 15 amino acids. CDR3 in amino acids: CASSDRGSDNEKLFF.

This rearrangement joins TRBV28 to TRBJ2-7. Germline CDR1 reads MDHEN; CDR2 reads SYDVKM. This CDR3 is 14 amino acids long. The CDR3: CASSLHATGYEQYF.

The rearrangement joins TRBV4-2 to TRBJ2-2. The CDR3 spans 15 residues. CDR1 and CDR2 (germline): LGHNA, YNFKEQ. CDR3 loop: CASSQGSHGTGELFF.

The CDR3: CSARDRRTGHTGELFF. The chain couples TRBV20-1 to TRBJ2-2; TCRdb picks TRBD1, but there is no DNA to check that call. CDR1 and CDR2 from the germline V gene are DFQATT and SNEGSKA (reference sequence). The CDR3 has 16 amino acids.

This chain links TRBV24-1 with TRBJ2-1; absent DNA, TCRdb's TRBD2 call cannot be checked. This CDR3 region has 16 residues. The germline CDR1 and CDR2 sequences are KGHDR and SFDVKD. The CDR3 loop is CATSDPSSGRFSEQFF.

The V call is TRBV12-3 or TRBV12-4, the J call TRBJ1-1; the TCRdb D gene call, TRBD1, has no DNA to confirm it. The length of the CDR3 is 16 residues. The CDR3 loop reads CASSLRQGAGHTEAFF.

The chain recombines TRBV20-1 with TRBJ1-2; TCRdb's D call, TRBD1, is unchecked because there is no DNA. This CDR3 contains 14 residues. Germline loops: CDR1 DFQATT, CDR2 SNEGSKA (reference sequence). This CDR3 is CSAGGTGGSRGYTF.

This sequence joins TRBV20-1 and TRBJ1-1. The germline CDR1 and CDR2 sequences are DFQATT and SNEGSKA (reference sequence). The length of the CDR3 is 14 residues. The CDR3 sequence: CSPLSGQGNTEAFF.

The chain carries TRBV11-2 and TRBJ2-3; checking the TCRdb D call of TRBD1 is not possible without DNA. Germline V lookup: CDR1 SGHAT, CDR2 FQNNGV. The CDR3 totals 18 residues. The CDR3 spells CASSSSYLTGGRADTQYF.